Reported below is one TCR beta chain. The data were produced by immunoSEQ multiplex PCR, yet TCRdb's version contains in-frame clones alone and is incomplete. The table has 20,000 or so clones, roughly 90% seen once. The data belong to a study of blood T cell repertoires in COVID-19. This CDR3 spans 14 amino acids. V lost 3 bases and J lost 6; bases outside the gene matches: 6. CDR1 is SGHAT, CDR2 FQNNGV, per germline. The TCR comes from a human donor in a cohort sampled during active COVID-19. This rearrangement joins TRBV11-2 to TRBJ1-2, with TRBD1 identical over 8 bases. Sequenced: peripheral blood. The CDR3 loop reads CASSFMSGGHGYTF. For the CDR3, the DNA is TGTGCCAGCAGCTTTATGTCAGGGGGCCATGGCTACACCTTC.